This T cell receptor (beta chain) was sequenced for a study of blood T cells in healthy people across ages. Germline CDR1 reads LNHNV; CDR2 reads YYDKDF (reference sequence). The CDR3 is 15 residues long. The J segment lost 1 base and the V segment lost 5 bases, leaving 5 bases of the junction unmatched. PCR was performed a second time for roughly 7 to 12 cycles using a sample-barcoded 5' primer and a J-beta primer mix. TCRdb reanalysed the 5' RACE reads using MiXCR and keeps one entry per CDR3 protein. Of 850,000 to 1,300,000 distinct CDR3 sequences listed, under 45% are singletons. Findings of the study overall: In older individuals, TCR beta diversity per million T cells was lower, falling roughly linearly with age.

As to this clonotype: As yet, its antigen is unknown.

This clonotype was sampled from an older woman in good health. J is TRBJ2-1 and V is TRBV15, with TRBD2 matching 7 bases. The sequencing input was blood. The CDR3 here is CATSSWGGSYNEQFF. In DNA, the CDR3 is TGTGCCACCAGCTCGTGGGGGGGTTCCTACAATGAGCAGTTCTTC.